In this sample, the clone carrying this TCR beta chain turned up a few times. Its antigen remains unidentified. This record comes from a study of cytomegalovirus exposure and HLA in healthy donors. General study points: The authors listed roughly 150 TCR beta chains as cytomegalovirus-associated. Later analysis indicated greater clonal expansion among HLA-associated TCR beta chains than among equally common other chains.

In the PCR, 60 Vbeta and 13 Jbeta primers were used. The repertoire was sequenced with immunoSEQ multiplex PCR; TCRdb's copy has only in-frame clones and lacks some. The data contain 70,000 to 90,000 clones, 65% to 70% of them singletons. The sample was PBMCs. This sequence originates from a man aged 35-49 years in good health and CMV-seropositive.

The CDR3 nucleotides are TGTGCCAGCACGACACAGGGCACTGAAGCTTTCTTT. It codes for CASTTQGTEAFF. The chain carries TRBV28 and TRBJ1-1; a possible D gene is TRBD1 (6 bases). From germline, CDR1 is MDHEN and CDR2 SYDVKM. The CDR3 has 12 residues. V was clipped by 7 bases and J by 4 bases, with 10 bases between them.